This TCR beta chain appears in the sequencing data of a study of blood T cell repertoires in COVID-19. Study summary: Collection of acute and convalescent COVID-19 samples took place in the United States, Italy and Spain. Nucleic acid was either cDNA or gDNA, and it came from T cells, B-cell-depleted T cells, or PBMCs.

Original processing notes: Counts of nucleated cells, estimated from reference gene primer amplification, were obtained. Assay used: immunoSEQ multiplex PCR; TCRdb lists only in-frame clones, some missing. V, J and clone size are those of that table, while D and trimming were read from the DNA. The sample yields about 670,000 clones, 85% to 90% seen once. The V and J ends lost 3 bases and 8 bases respectively, with 10 bases between them. The CDR3 length is 12 residues. Germline V gene data show CDR1 as WSHSY and CDR2 as SAAADI. The chain carries TRBV10-2 and TRBJ1-2; D gene uncertain. This receptor was taken from a woman in her late teens or twenties with acute or convalescent COVID-19. The sequencing sample was made of peripheral blood. The CDR3 region has the DNA TGCGCCAGCAGTGACCCCGGAGGCGGCTACACCTTC. It is translated as CASSDPGGGYTF.